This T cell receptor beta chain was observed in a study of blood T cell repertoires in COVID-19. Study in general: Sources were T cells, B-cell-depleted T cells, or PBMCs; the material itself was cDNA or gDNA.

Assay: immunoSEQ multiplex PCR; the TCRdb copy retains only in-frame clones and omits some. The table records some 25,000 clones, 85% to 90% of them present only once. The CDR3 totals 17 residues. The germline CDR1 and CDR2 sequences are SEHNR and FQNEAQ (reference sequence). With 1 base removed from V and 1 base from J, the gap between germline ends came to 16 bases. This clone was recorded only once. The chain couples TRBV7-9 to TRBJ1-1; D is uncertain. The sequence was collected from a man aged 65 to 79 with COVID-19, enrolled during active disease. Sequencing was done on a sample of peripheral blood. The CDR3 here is CASSLGYMGTGNTEAFF. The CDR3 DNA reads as TGTGCCAGCAGCTTAGGGTACATGGGCACTGGGAACACTGAAGCTTTCTTT.